Shown below are 20 T cell receptor beta chains from a single sample sequenced in a study of radiotherapy plus CTLA-4 blockade in lung cancer. Using immunoSEQ multiplex PCR, the repertoire was profiled, and TCRdb retains in-frame clones only, with some absent. The profile shows around 45,000 clones, roughly 67% of them singletons. Sequenced material: peripheral blood, taken from a patient treated with radiotherapy plus ipilimumab. These receptors were taken from a human donor with non-small cell lung cancer who had a partial response to radiotherapy plus ipilimumab.

V is TRBV27 and J is TRBJ1-2; D unresolved. Deletions cut 6 bases from V and 2 bases from J, with 16 bases between. Germline V CDR1 and CDR2: MNHEY, SMNVEV (reference sequence). The CDR3 covers 15 residues. This CDR3 is CASSKTPTYNYGYTF. In DNA form, the CDR3 reads TGTGCCAGCAGCAAAACTCCGACATACAACTATGGCTACACCTTC.

The chain uses TRBV15 and TRBJ2-2; TRBD2 might be the D (6 bases). Trimming pared 3 bases from V and 6 bases from J, leaving 14 bases between. Germline CDR1 and CDR2: LNHNV and YYDKDF (reference sequence). The CDR3 loop spans 15 amino acids. CDR3 in DNA: TGTGCCACCAGCAGCCGCCTTGGGGGGTCCGGGGAGCTGTTTTTT. It specifies CATSSRLGGSGELFF.

This clone occurred a few times. J is TRBJ1-2 and V is TRBV6-9; 7 bases are shared with TRBD1. The V gene's germline CDR1 is MNHGY and CDR2 SVAAGI. The CDR3 sequence is 15 residues long. V lost 4 bases to trimming and J lost 8 bases; unmatched junction nucleotides: 13. The CDR3 reads CASSFSTGIPRGYTF. The CDR3 nucleotides are TGTGCCAGCAGTTTCTCGACAGGGATCCCCCGGGGCTACACCTTC.

The chain couples TRBV13 to TRBJ1-1; tentatively, D is TRBD1 (6 bases). This CDR3 comprises 13 residues. Germline CDR1 and CDR2: PRHDT and FYEKMQ (reference sequence). Trimming cost V 2 bases and J 5 bases, with 9 bases left between them. The CDR3 here is CASSLQGKTEAFF. For the CDR3, the DNA is TGTGCCAGCAGCTTACAGGGGAAGACTGAAGCTTTCTTT.

The J gene is TRBJ2-1, the V gene TRBV5-1; D is uncertain. Deletions cut 5 bases from V and 5 bases from J, with 11 bases between. CDR1 and CDR2 (germline): SGHRS, YFSETQ. The CDR3 runs 13 residues. The CDR3 protein is CASRPELNNEQFF. The CDR3 DNA is TGCGCCAGCAGGCCCGAACTCAACAATGAGCAGTTCTTC.

The chain employs TRBV6-5 and TRBJ2-7, with 10 bases identical to TRBD2. CDR3 length equals 14 residues. The J segment lost 2 bases and the V segment lost 11 bases, leaving 9 bases of the junction unmatched. Germline loops: CDR1 MNHEY, CDR2 SVGAGI. CDR3 region: CASRGLADPYEQYF. CDR3 DNA sequence: TGTGCCTCCCGAGGACTAGCGGATCCCTACGAGCAGTACTTC.

V gene TRBV5-5 combines with J gene TRBJ2-7, with 12 bases fitting TRBD2. The CDR3 extends over 15 amino acids. Trimming at V came to 2 bases and at J to 4 bases, leaving 4 bases not matched to a gene. From germline, CDR1 is SGHKS and CDR2 YYEKEE (reference sequence). CDR3 nucleotide sequence: TGTGCCAGCAGCTTTTTAACTAGCGGGAGGTACGAGCAGTACTTC. Its translation is CASSFLTSGRYEQYF. Based on the CDR3 plus reference TRBV5-5 and TRBJ2-7, the full variable domain is DAGVTQSPTHLIKTRGQQVTLRCSPISGHKSVSWYQQVLGQGPQFIFQYYEKEERGRGNFPDRFSARQFPNYSSELNVNALLLGDSALYLCASSFLTSGRYEQYFGPGTRLTVT.

The gene calls are TRBV5-1 and TRBJ1-2, with D unresolved. This CDR3 is built from 14 residues. Between the trimmed V and J ends, which lost 0 bases and 8 bases, there was a span of 14 bases. CDR1 and CDR2 from the germline V gene are SGHRS and YFSETQ. This CDR3 reads CASSLGGPTRGYTF. DNA of the CDR3: TGCGCCAGCAGCTTGGGCGGGCCCACCAGGGGCTACACCTTC.

The genes are TRBV13 and TRBJ1-2, with 11 positions matching TRBD1. V trimming: 3 bases; J trimming: 0 bases; junction bases outside the gene matches: 6. This CDR3 contains 17 residues. Germline V gene sequence: CDR1 PRHDT, CDR2 FYEKMQ (reference sequence). The CDR3 nucleotides are TGTGCCAGCAGCTTCCGGGACAGGGGGGAAGCTAACTATGGCTACACCTTC. Protein sequence: CASSFRDRGEANYGYTF.

This clone was seen more than once but under ten times. The V and J genes are TRBV6-1 and TRBJ2-5, with 7 nucleotides matching TRBD1. V was clipped by 5 bases and J by 2 bases; unmatched bases: 5. In germline, CDR1 is MNHNS, CDR2 SASEGT. The CDR3 extends over 14 amino acids. The chain's CDR3 is CASSPGQEQETQYF. DNA of the CDR3: TGTGCCAGCAGTCCCGGACAGGAACAAGAGACCCAGTACTTC.

The chain uses TRBV6-5 and TRBJ2-1, with 10 bases matching TRBD1. V shed 4 bases and J 8 bases; nucleotides not matched to a gene: 2. The CDR3 spans 13 residues. Looked up from germline, CDR1 is MNHEY and CDR2 is SVGAGI. The CDR3 bases are TGTGCCAGCAGTTCCGGACAGGGGGATGAGCAGTTCTTC. This translates into CASSSGQGDEQFF.

The chain is built from TRBV30 and TRBJ2-6; no firm D call. The CDR3 is 16 residues long. V dropped 2 bases and J dropped 2 bases, with 13 bases sitting between them. Germline CDR1 reads GTSNPN; CDR2 reads SVGIG (reference sequence). The CDR3 coding sequence is TGTGCCTGGAGTCCGCTTCTAGGCCCTGGGGCCAACGTCCTGACTTTC. This encodes CAWSPLLGPGANVLTF.

In its sample, this clone was seen a few times. The gene calls are TRBV4-1 and TRBJ2-6; 7 bases line up with TRBD1. The CDR3 covers 17 residues. The germline V gene has CDR1 MGHRA and CDR2 YSYEKL. The V gene end was trimmed by 1 base and the J gene end by 4 bases; junction bases not matched to a gene: 7. The CDR3 bases are TGCGCCAGCAGCCAAGCTGAGGGGGCGTACGGGGCCAACGTCCTGACTTTC. It specifies CASSQAEGAYGANVLTF.

This clone was recorded a few times. The V call is TRBV6-4, the J call TRBJ1-2; possibly TRBD1 for D (5 bases). V lost 3 bases, J lost 8 bases, and 10 bases lay in between. This CDR3 contains 12 residues. Looked up from germline, CDR1 is MRHNA and CDR2 is SNTAGT. In DNA, the CDR3 is TGTGCCAGCAGTGATCAGGGCTGGGGCTACACCTTC. Protein: CASSDQGWGYTF.

This rearrangement joins TRBV5-1 to TRBJ2-1; 8 positions agree with TRBD2. Germline values: CDR1 SGHRS, CDR2 YFSETQ. V trimming: 4 bases; J trimming: 6 bases; junction bases outside the gene matches: 12. The CDR3 has 16 amino acids. Written as DNA, the CDR3 is TGCGCCAGCAGCGGACTTTGGCGGGGGGCTGCCAATGAGCAGTTCTTC. It translates to CASSGLWRGAANEQFF.

The chain joins TRBV2 to TRBJ2-5; 7 bases map to TRBD1. With 7 bases clipped from V and 4 bases from J, the junction kept 3 bases outside the gene matches. The CDR3 runs 12 residues. Germline CDR1 and CDR2: SNHLY and FYNNEI. In nucleotides, the CDR3 is TGTGCCAGCAACAGGGGTAGAGAGACCCAGTACTTC. It encodes CASNRGRETQYF.

J is TRBJ2-2 and V is TRBV6-5; D not certain. The V end lost 0 bases, the J end lost 7 bases, and 6 bases lay between the germline ends. Germline values: CDR1 MNHEY, CDR2 SVGAGI. The CDR3 has 13 residues. The CDR3 nucleotides read TGTGCCAGCAGTTACTCGGCTGGCGGGGAGCTGTTTTTT. Protein sequence: CASSYSAGGELFF.

This clone was observed at least ten times. The J gene is TRBJ2-7, the V gene TRBV5-5, with 9 positions matching TRBD1. V lost 3 bases and J lost 1; bases outside the gene matches: 5. The V gene's germline CDR1 is SGHKS and CDR2 YYEKEE (reference sequence). The CDR3 runs to 15 residues. This CDR3 is CASSYIQGASYEQYF. The CDR3 DNA follows: TGTGCCAGCAGCTACATACAGGGGGCGTCCTACGAGCAGTACTTC.

The V and J genes are TRBV6-5 and TRBJ2-3; D gene ambiguous. Germline CDR1 MNHEY, CDR2 SVGAGI. The CDR3 is 15 residues long. V lost 2 bases and J lost 3, with 12 bases in between. CDR3 sequence reads: CASSYTIQKTDTQYF. The DNA for the CDR3 is TGTGCCAGCAGTTACACAATACAGAAAACAGATACGCAGTATTTT.

This clone was found a few times. V is TRBV7-8 and J is TRBJ1-2, with D possibly matching TRBD1 (5 bases). Germline V lookup: CDR1 SGHVS, CDR2 FQNEAQ. Trimming shortened V by 7 bases and J by 4 bases, and 16 bases separated the two germline ends. The CDR3 has 14 residues. CDR3 in amino acids: CASTAGGMSYGYTF. The CDR3 DNA reads as TGTGCCAGCACCGCGGGGGGGATGAGCTATGGCTACACCTTC.